This TCR beta chain was captured in a study of CD8 T cells in ankylosing spondylitis listed by TCRdb under 2017. Regarding the study in general: The study profiled T cell receptor beta repertoires in healthy donors and ankylosing spondylitis patients to find disease-linked TCR variants. In total, the full study cohort was made up of roughly 100 healthy donors and 25 to 30 ankylosing spondylitis patients. Peripheral blood was sampled, and synovial fluid was additionally collected from ankylosing spondylitis patients. Study-wide conclusions, independent of this receptor: The disease-linked clones had a CD8+ phenotype and were found at relatively low frequencies in peripheral blood. Blood from ankylosing spondylitis patients appeared to be characterized by a TCR beta motif made up of under ten highly homologous amino acid variants. Some of the motif variants had been reported before in the synovial fluid and blood of reactive arthritis patients, a finding that suggests common disease-initiation mechanisms. The disease-linked clones were reported as significantly enriched in matched synovial fluid samples from ankylosing spondylitis patients.

TCRdb shows the sequencer as Illumina HiSeq 2500. TCR beta libraries were prepared by quantitative 5'-RACE with molecular barcodes. As for how the authors treated the data: A new computational method, built on a probabilistic model of VDJ rearrangement, was used to identify disease-linked TCR variants. TCRdb itself trimmed the public reads at Q25 with fastp, ran MiXCR and retained productive beta chains. Each entry merges the rows of one CDR3 protein and shows their most common DNA and genes. The V and J calls come from TCRdb's annotation, not from the publication. The sample records about 220,000 distinct CDR3 sequences, about 26% of which are singletons. Clones ranked in the top ten supply under 8% of the sample. This clonotype was observed a handful of times. Its antigen is not yet known. One end of the junction varies from germline; a read error may be responsible. This TCR was recovered from a male donor with ankylosing spondylitis or in good health (not recorded which). Input material: blood, either unsorted or a sorted T cell fraction (not recorded which).

Here is the DNA: TGTGCCAGCCGTGAGAGTAGCGGAACGACCGGGGAGCTGTTTTTT. Its coded protein is CASRESSGTTGELFF. This chain joins TRBV6-4 to TRBJ2-2, and possibly TRBD2, on 6 matching bases. As encoded in the germline V gene, CDR1 is MRHNA while CDR2 is SNTAGT. The CDR3 contains 15 residues, cysteine and phenylalanine counted. The sequence is cut down to CDR3 DNA, 45 bases in frame from base 1.